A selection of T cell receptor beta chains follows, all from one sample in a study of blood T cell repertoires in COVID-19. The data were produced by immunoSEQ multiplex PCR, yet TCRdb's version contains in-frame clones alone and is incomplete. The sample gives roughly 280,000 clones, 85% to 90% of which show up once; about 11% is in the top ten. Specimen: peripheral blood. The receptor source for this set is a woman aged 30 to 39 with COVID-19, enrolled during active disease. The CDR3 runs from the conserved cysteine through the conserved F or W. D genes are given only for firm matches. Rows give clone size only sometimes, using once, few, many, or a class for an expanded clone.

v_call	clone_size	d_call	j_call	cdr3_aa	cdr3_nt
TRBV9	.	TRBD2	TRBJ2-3	CASSVTRGGDTQYF	TGTGCCAGCAGCGTGACCCGGGGGGGAGATACGCAGTATTTT
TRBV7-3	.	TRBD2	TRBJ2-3	CASSPGASGSTDTQYF	TGTGCCAGCAGCCCCGGGGCTAGCGGGAGCACAGATACGCAGTATTTT
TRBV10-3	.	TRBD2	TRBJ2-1	CAISEPSGGTYNEQFF	TGTGCCATCAGCGAACCTAGCGGGGGAACCTACAATGAGCAGTTCTTC
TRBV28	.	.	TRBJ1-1	CASTPPQGGGTEAFF	TGTGCCAGCACCCCCCCCCAGGGCGGGGGCACTGAAGCTTTCTTT
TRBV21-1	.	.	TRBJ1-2	CASGPSGTDNYGYTF	TGTGCCAGCGGACCCTCTGGGACAGATAACTATGGCTACACCTTC
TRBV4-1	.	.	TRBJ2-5	CASSQDPRETQYF	TGCGCCAGCAGCCAAGATCCCCGGGAGACCCAGTACTTC
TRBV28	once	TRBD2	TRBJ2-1	CASSLWGTSGAEQFF	TGTGCCAGCAGTTTATGGGGGACTAGCGGTGCTGAGCAGTTCTTC
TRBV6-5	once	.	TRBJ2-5	CASSYQGLETQYF	TGTGCCAGCAGTTACCAGGGGCTTGAGACCCAGTACTTC
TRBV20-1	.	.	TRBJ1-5	CSASYQGYSNQPQHF	TGCAGTGCTAGTTACCAGGGTTATAGCAATCAGCCCCAGCATTTT
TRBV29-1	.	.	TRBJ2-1	CSSATAYNEQFF	TGCAGCTCAGCCACAGCTTACAATGAGCAGTTCTTC
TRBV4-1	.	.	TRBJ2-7	CASSRFLFGLDEQYF	TGCGCCAGCAGCCGCTTCCTTTTTGGCCTCGACGAGCAGTACTTC
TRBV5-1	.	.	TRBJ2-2	CASSFMAASGTGELFF	TGCGCCAGCAGCTTCATGGCCGCTAGTGGAACCGGGGAGCTGTTTTTT
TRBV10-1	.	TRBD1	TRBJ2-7	CASSEGQGLYEQYF	TGCGCCAGCAGTGAGGGACAGGGCCTCTACGAGCAGTACTTC
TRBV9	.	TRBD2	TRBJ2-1	CASSVDAGELPGSYNEQFF	TGTGCCAGCAGCGTAGACGCGGGAGAGCTCCCCGGGTCCTACAATGAGCAGTTCTTC
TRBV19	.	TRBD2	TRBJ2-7	CASRRTSGGSYEQYF	TGTGCCAGTAGGAGGACTAGCGGGGGGTCCTACGAGCAGTACTTC
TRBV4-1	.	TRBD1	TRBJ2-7	CASSPGQGASYEQYF	TGCGCCAGCAGCCCAGGACAGGGGGCGTCCTACGAGCAGTACTTC
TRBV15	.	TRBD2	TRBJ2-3	CATRGPTSARDTQYF	TGTGCCACCAGAGGGCCGACTAGCGCAAGGGATACGCAGTATTTT
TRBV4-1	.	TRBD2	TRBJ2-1	CASSQVLLTSASRQFF	TGCGCCAGCAGCCAAGTATTACTGACTAGCGCCTCCCGGCAGTTCTTC
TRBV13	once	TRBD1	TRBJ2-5	CASSRGTEETQYF	TGTGCCAGCAGCCGAGGGACAGAAGAGACCCAGTACTTC
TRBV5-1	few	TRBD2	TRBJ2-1	CASRAGTSYNEQFF	TGCGCCAGCAGGGCCGGGACTAGCTACAATGAGCAGTTCTTC
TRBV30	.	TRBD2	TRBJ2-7	CAWSGTQGLAVFEQYF	TGTGCCTGGAGCGGGACCCAAGGACTAGCGGTTTTTGAGCAGTACTTC
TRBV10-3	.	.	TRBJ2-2	CAINPDRTGELFF	TGTGCCATCAATCCAGACAGGACCGGGGAGCTGTTTTTT
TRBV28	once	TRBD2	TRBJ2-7	CASRGTSGRGEQYF	TGTGCCAGCAGGGGGACTAGCGGGAGGGGGGAGCAGTACTTC
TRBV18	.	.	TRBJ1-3	CASSPLRRSSGNTIYF	TGTGCCAGCTCACCGTTGAGGCGGAGCTCTGGAAACACCATATATTTT
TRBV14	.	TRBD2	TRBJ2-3	CASSQAASGRTDTQYF	TGTGCCAGCAGCCAAGCTGCTAGCGGGAGAACAGATACGCAGTATTTT
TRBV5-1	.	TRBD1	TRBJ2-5	CASSLGWTGGETQYF	TGCGCCAGCAGCTTGGGTTGGACAGGGGGGGAGACCCAGTACTTC
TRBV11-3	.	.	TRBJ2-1	CASIMGSSRGSYNEQFF	TGTGCCAGCATCATGGGCTCCTCTAGGGGCTCCTACAATGAGCAGTTCTTC